This entry lists 22 T cell receptor beta chains sequenced from one sample in a study of early T cells in non-severe SARS-CoV-2 infection. TCRdb called the 5' RACE reads again in MiXCR, with one record for every CDR3 protein. Seen here are around 50,000 distinct CDR3 sequences, about 11% observed once, and the top ten hold 8.5% to 10%. Sequencing was done on a sample of whole blood. These receptor sequences come from an adult who was a healthcare worker with PCR-confirmed SARS-CoV-2 infection or an uninfected control (not recorded which).

The V call is TRBV7-2, the J call TRBJ2-5, with D possibly TRBD1 on 5 matching bases. V lost 5 bases, J lost 1 base, and 20 bases lay in between. This CDR3 has 17 amino acids. Germline loops: CDR1 SGHTA, CDR2 FQGNSA. In DNA form, the CDR3 reads TGTGCCAGCAGCCCCTGGGGCGCAGACCGCATCCAAGAGACCCAGTACTTC. Amino acid sequence: CASSPWGADRIQETQYF.

This clonotype was seen at least ten times. The gene calls are TRBV4-3 and TRBJ2-5; TRBD1 might be the D (6 bases). V gave up 4 bases and J gave up 5 bases, with 11 bases separating them. Germline lookup yields CDR1 LGHNA and CDR2 YSLEER. The CDR3 sequence is 13 residues long. The CDR3: CASSRGTTETQYF. CDR3 sequence (DNA): TGCGCCAGCAGCCGAGGGACAACTGAGACCCAGTACTTC.

This clonotype was seen only a few times. This chain uses TRBV6-1 with TRBJ1-5; D ambiguous. Germline V CDR1 and CDR2: MNHNS, SASEGT. This CDR3 comprises 14 residues. Trimming stripped 4 bases from V and 2 bases from J, with 9 bases between. CDR3 loop: CASSASRGNQPQHF. The DNA of the CDR3 is TGTGCCAGCAGTGCCTCAAGGGGCAATCAGCCCCAGCATTTT.

V usage is TRBV7-9 and J usage is TRBJ1-6; a possible D gene is TRBD1 (6 bases). CDR1 and CDR2 (germline): SEHNR, FQNEAQ (reference sequence). The CDR3 is 17 residues long. V was cut by 0 bases and J by 10 bases, with 19 bases left in between. The CDR3 bases are TGTGCCAGCAGCTTAGCTCACAGTAAATACAGGGACTCACCCCTCCACTTT. Protein: CASSLAHSKYRDSPLHF.

The CDR3 spells CSAREGSGGRTEAFF. In DNA form, the CDR3 reads TGCAGTGCTAGAGAAGGATCCGGGGGCCGGACTGAAGCTTTCTTT. The V call is TRBV20-1, the J call TRBJ1-1; D is perhaps TRBD1 (6 bases). The CDR3 is made up of 15 amino acids. Germline CDR1 DFQATT, CDR2 SNEGSKA (reference sequence). V was clipped by 0 bases and J by 5 bases, with 16 bases between them.

This clonotype was found a few times. CDR3 DNA: TGTGCCAGCAGCCACGGACTCTCGGGGGAGCAGTACTTC. This encodes CASSHGLSGEQYF. The J gene is TRBJ2-7, the V gene TRBV2; tentatively, D is TRBD2 (5 bases). V lost 6 bases to trimming and J lost 7 bases, with 16 bases between them. In germline, CDR1 is SNHLY, CDR2 FYNNEI. The CDR3 is 13 amino acids.

This clonotype was seen a handful of times. The CDR3 nucleotides read TGCAGCGTCCTGACAGGGGGAAACCAAGAGACCCAGTACTTC. Amino acid sequence: CSVLTGGNQETQYF. This chain joins TRBV29-1 and TRBJ2-5; 9 positions agree with TRBD1. The germline gives CDR1 SQVTM, CDR2 ANQGSEA. The CDR3 contains 14 residues. Unmatched junction bases numbered 5, after V lost 6 bases and J lost 0 bases. The variable domain in full, completed from reference TRBV29-1 and TRBJ2-5, reads SAVISQKPSRDICQRGTSLTIQCQVDSQVTMMFWYRQQPGQSLTLIATANQGSEATYESGFVIDKFPISRPNLTFSTLTVSNMSPEDSSIYLCSVLTGGNQETQYFGPGTRLLVL.

This clonotype was picked up many times. J is TRBJ2-3 and V is TRBV6-2 or TRBV6-3; 9 nucleotides match TRBD2. The CDR3 is made up of 17 amino acids. Germline CDR1 and CDR2: MNHEY and SVGEGT. The trim removed 2 bases at V and 2 bases at J, leaving 8 bases unmatched. The CDR3 DNA reads as TGTGCCAGCAGTTACCAGTGGGCTAGCGGGAACACAGATACGCAGTATTTT. It codes for CASSYQWASGNTDTQYF.

This clonotype occurred many times. This rearrangement joins TRBV29-1 to TRBJ1-5, with 9 bases lining up with TRBD1. With 6 bases clipped from V and 4 bases from J, the junction kept 7 bases outside the gene matches. CDR1 SQVTM and CDR2 ANQGSEA come from the germline V gene. The CDR3 contains 14 residues. The CDR3 sequence is CSVKGDRENQPQHF. CDR3 nucleotides: TGCAGCGTCAAGGGGGACAGGGAAAATCAGCCCCAGCATTTT.

This clonotype was seen at least ten times. This chain connects TRBV19 to TRBJ1-2; tentative D call: TRBD1 (5 bases). The V gene lost 6 bases and the J gene lost 3 bases, with 14 bases spanning the gap. Germline CDR1 LNHDA, CDR2 SQIVND (reference sequence). The CDR3 length is 14 residues. CDR3 sequence: CASRGVGGYYGYTF. The CDR3 DNA sequence: TGTGCCAGTAGAGGGGTCGGCGGTTACTATGGCTACACCTTC.

This clonotype was observed at least ten times. V is TRBV6-6 and J is TRBJ2-7; 7 bases line up with TRBD1. Per germline, CDR1 MNHNY and CDR2 SVGAGI (reference sequence). The CDR3 runs to 14 residues. The junction had 0 bases not matched to a gene; V was cut back by 0 bases and J by 1 base. The CDR3 DNA sequence: TGTGCCAGCAGTTACTCGGGACAGTCCTACGAGCAGTACTTC. Translation: CASSYSGQSYEQYF.

This clonotype was counted between two and nine times. The chain uses TRBV6-2 or TRBV6-3 and TRBJ2-5; D perhaps matches TRBD2 (6 bases). Germline V gene sequence: CDR1 MNHEY, CDR2 SVGEGT. Between the trimmed V and J ends, which lost 7 bases and 2 bases, there was a span of 14 bases. The CDR3 has 14 residues. The DNA for the CDR3 is TGTGCCAGCACCTTCCTCGGAGGGCAAGAGACCCAGTACTTC. It translates to CASTFLGGQETQYF.

This clonotype was observed a few times. The V gene is TRBV29-1, the J gene TRBJ2-3; D call uncertain. V was clipped by 6 bases and J by 5 bases, with 15 bases between them. In germline, CDR1 is SQVTM, CDR2 ANQGSEA. The CDR3 totals 13 residues. CDR3 amino acids: CSVLPRRQDTQYF. CDR3 coding DNA: TGCAGCGTCTTGCCCCGTCGTCAAGATACGCAGTATTTT.

This clonotype was found a few times. The gene calls are TRBV20-1 and TRBJ2-7; 10 bases are a match to TRBD2. The CDR3 covers 13 residues. Germline V gene sequence: CDR1 DFQATT, CDR2 SNEGSKA (reference sequence). With 5 bases clipped from V and 8 bases from J, the junction kept 9 bases outside the gene matches. This chain's CDR3 is CSAERQRGGQQYF. The CDR3, as DNA: TGCAGTGCTGAACGTCAGCGGGGGGGCCAGCAGTACTTC.

This clonotype was counted only a few times. The rearrangement uses TRBV9 and TRBJ2-2, with TRBD1 as a possible D gene (5 bases). This CDR3 comprises 14 residues. V dropped 0 bases and J dropped 3 bases, with 6 bases sitting between them. CDR1 is SGDLS and CDR2 is YYNGEE in the germline V gene. In DNA form, the CDR3 reads TGTGCCAGCAGCGTAGGACAGCACACCGGGGAGCTGTTTTTT. This sequence encodes CASSVGQHTGELFF.

CDR3 bases: TGTGCCAGCAGTTTAGGGGCGGGTAGCACAGATACGCAGTATTTT. This sequence encodes CASSLGAGSTDTQYF. The chain carries TRBV6-5 and TRBJ2-3, with D perhaps TRBD1 or TRBD2 (5 bases each). Germline-derived CDR1 and CDR2 are MNHEY and SVGAGI. V dropped 4 bases and J dropped 0 bases, with 11 bases sitting between them. The CDR3 has 15 residues.

The chain is built from TRBV13 and TRBJ2-3; weak D call: TRBD2 (9 bases). The germline CDR1 and CDR2 sequences are PRHDT and FYEKMQ (reference sequence). This CDR3 has 22 residues. Deletions cut 7 bases from V and 6 bases from J, with 41 bases between. CDR3 region: CASITRGGQGAPIAGVEDTQYF. The CDR3 DNA reads TGTGCCAGCATCACCCGGGGTGGGCAGGGGGCGCCGATAGCGGGAGTAGAGGATACGCAGTATTTT.

This clonotype was detected a few times. The chain employs TRBV11-2 and TRBJ2-1; 10 bases are shared with TRBD2. The CDR3 contains 15 residues. The V and J ends lost 1 base and 7 bases, in that order; junction bases with no gene match: 4. Germline V gene sequence: CDR1 SGHAT, CDR2 FQNNGV. The chain's CDR3 is CASSLGPSGSNEQFF. The CDR3, as DNA: TGTGCCAGCAGCTTAGGGCCTAGCGGGAGTAATGAGCAGTTCTTC.

A note on this clonotype: A clone one base away is much larger, so this may be a read error. The CDR3 coding sequence is TGTGCCAGCAGCTCCCAGGGGCATAATTCACCCCTCCACTTT. It is translated as CASSSQGHNSPLHF. The V gene is TRBV7-8, the J gene TRBJ1-6, with D possibly TRBD1 on 6 matching bases. Germline lookup yields CDR1 SGHVS and CDR2 FQNEAQ. The CDR3 length is 14 residues. The V end lost 4 bases, the J end lost 5 bases, and 9 bases lay between the germline ends.

V usage is TRBV24-1 and J usage is TRBJ2-1, with TRBD2 identical over 11 bases. CDR1 and CDR2 from the germline V gene are KGHDR and SFDVKD. With 2 bases clipped from V and 1 base from J, the junction kept 3 bases outside the gene matches. The CDR3 totals 17 residues. Here the CDR3 DNA reads TGTGCCACCAGTGATTGGGGGACTAGCGGATCCTACAATGAGCAGTTCTTC. Translation gives CATSDWGTSGSYNEQFF.

This clonotype was counted at least ten times. V usage is TRBV9 and J usage is TRBJ2-3; D is undetermined. The CDR3 is 12 residues long. Per germline, CDR1 SGDLS and CDR2 YYNGEE. V gave up 4 bases and J gave up 4 bases, with 7 bases separating them. The CDR3 loop is CASSPDADTQYF. As DNA, the CDR3 is TGTGCCAGCAGCCCAGACGCAGATACGCAGTATTTT.

This clonotype was counted at least ten times. V gene TRBV28 combines with J gene TRBJ1-2; maybe TRBD1 (5 bases). Germline V CDR1 and CDR2: MDHEN, SYDVKM. The CDR3 has 15 residues. Trimming removed 7 bases at V and 0 bases at J, with 15 bases between. The CDR3: CASNSGPPPNYGYTF. CDR3 sequence (DNA): TGTGCCAGCAACTCAGGGCCACCCCCTAACTATGGCTACACCTTC.